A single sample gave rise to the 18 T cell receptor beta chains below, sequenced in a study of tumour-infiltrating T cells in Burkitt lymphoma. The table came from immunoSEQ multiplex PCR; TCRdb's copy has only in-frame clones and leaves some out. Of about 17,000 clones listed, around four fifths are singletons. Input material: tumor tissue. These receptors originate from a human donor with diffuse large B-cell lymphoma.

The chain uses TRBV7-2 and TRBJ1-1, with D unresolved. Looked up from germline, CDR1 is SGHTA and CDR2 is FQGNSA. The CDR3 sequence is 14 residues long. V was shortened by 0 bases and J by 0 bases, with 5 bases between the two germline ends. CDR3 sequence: CASSLAVMNTEAFF. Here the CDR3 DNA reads TGTGCCAGCAGCTTAGCAGTTATGAACACTGAAGCTTTCTTT.

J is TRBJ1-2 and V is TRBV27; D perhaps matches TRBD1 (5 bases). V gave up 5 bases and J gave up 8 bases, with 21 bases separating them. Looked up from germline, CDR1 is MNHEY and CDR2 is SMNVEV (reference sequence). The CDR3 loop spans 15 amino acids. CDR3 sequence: CASSPSGVGVWGYTF. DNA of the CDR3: TGTGCCAGCAGTCCCTCGGGGGTTGGCGTGTGGGGCTACACCTTC.

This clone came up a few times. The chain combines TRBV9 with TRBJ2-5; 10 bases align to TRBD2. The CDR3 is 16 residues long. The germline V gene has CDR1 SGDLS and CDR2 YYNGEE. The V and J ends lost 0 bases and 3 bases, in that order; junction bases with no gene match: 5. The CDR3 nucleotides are TGTGCCAGCAGCGTAGCTCTTGGACTAGCGGAAGAGACCCAGTACTTC. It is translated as CASSVALGLAEETQYF.

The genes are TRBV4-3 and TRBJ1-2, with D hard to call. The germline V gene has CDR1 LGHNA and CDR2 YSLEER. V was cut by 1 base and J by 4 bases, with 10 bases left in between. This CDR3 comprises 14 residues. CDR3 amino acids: CASSQVASFYGYTF. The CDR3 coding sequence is TGCGCCAGCAGCCAAGTTGCCAGCTTCTATGGCTACACCTTC.

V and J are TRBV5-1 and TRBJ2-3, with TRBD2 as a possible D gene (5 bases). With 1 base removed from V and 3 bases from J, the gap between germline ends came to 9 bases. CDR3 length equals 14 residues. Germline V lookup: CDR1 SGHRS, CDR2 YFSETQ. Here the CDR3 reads CASSLQRGTDTQYF. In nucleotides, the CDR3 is TGCGCCAGCAGCTTGCAGCGCGGGACAGATACGCAGTATTTT.

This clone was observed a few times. CDR3: CASSFYLTEAFF. CDR3 DNA: TGTGCCAGCAGCTTCTACCTCACTGAAGCTTTCTTT. The chain combines TRBV5-4 with TRBJ1-1; the D is unclear. The V end was cut by 2 bases, the J end by 4 bases, with 6 bases between. The CDR3 spans 12 residues. The germline V gene has CDR1 SGHNT and CDR2 YYREEE (reference sequence).

The DNA for the CDR3 is TGTGCCAGTAGTATAGGGGTCGGGCAAGAGACCCAGTACTTC. It encodes CASSIGVGQETQYF. This chain connects TRBV19 to TRBJ2-5; the D is unclear. CDR1 is LNHDA, CDR2 SQIVND, per germline (reference sequence). The CDR3 extends over 14 amino acids. The ends were cut back, 1 base at V and 2 bases at J, with 8 bases in the middle. The entire variable domain, with the rest obtained from reference TRBV19 and TRBJ2-5, is as follows: DGGITQSPKYLFRKEGQNVTLSCEQNLNHDAMYWYRQDPGQGLRLIYYSQIVNDFQKGDIAEGYSVSREKKESFPLTVTSAQKNPTAFYLCASSIGVGQETQYFGPGTRLLVL.

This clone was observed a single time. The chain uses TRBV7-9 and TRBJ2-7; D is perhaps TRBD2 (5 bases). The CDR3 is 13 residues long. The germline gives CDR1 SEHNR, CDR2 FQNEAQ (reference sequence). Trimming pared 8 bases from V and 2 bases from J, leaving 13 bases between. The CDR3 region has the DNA TGTGCCAGCGGAGCCCTAGCAGCCTACGAGCAGTACTTC. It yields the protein CASGALAAYEQYF.

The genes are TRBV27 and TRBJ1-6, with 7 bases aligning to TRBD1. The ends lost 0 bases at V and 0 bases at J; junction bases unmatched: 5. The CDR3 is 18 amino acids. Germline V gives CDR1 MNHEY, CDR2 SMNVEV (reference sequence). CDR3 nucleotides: TGTGCCAGCAGTTTATCCCCAGGGGGGAGCTCCTATAATTCACCCCTCCACTTT. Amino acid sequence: CASSLSPGGSSYNSPLHF.

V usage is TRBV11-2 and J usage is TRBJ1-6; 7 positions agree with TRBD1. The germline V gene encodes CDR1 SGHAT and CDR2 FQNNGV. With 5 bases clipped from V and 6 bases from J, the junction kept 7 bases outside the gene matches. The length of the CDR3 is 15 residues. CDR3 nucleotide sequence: TGTGCCAGCAGCCCTTCAGGACAGGTTAATTCACCCCTCCACTTT. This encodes CASSPSGQVNSPLHF. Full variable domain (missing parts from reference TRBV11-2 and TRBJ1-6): EAGVAQSPRYKIIEKRQSVAFWCNPISGHATLYWYQQILGQGPKLLIQFQNNGVVDDSQLPKDRFSAERLKGVDSTLKIQPAKLEDSAVYLCASSPSGQVNSPLHFGNGTRLTVT.

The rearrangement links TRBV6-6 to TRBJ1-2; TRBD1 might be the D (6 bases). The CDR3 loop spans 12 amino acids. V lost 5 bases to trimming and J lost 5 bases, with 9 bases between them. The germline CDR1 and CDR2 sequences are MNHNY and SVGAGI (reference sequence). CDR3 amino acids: CASSGQRYGYTF. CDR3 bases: TGTGCCAGCAGTGGACAGCGGTATGGCTACACCTTC.

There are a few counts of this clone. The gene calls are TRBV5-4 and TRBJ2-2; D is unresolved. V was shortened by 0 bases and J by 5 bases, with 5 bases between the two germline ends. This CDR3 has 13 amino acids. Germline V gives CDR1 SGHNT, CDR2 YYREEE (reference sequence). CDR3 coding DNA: TGTGCCAGCAGCTTGGGGGGAACCGGGGAGCTGTTTTTT. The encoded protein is CASSLGGTGELFF.

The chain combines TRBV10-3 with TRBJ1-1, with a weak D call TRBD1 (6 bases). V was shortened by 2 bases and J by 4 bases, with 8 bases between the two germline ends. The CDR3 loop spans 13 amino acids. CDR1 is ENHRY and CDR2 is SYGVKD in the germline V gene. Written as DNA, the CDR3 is TGTGCCATCAGTGAGACAGGGTTCACTGAAGCTTTCTTT. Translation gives CAISETGFTEAFF.

Written as DNA, the CDR3 is TGTGCCAGCAGTGCTGGGGACCAAGAGACCCAGTACTTC. Translated: CASSAGDQETQYF. The J gene is TRBJ2-5, the V gene TRBV27; D is unclear. CDR1 and CDR2 (germline): MNHEY, SMNVEV (reference sequence). V lost 5 bases to trimming and J lost 0 bases, with 7 bases between them. The CDR3 runs 13 residues.

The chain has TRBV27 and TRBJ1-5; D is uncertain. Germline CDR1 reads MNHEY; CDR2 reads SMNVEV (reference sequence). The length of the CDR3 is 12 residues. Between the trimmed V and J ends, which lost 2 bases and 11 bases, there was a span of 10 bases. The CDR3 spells CASSLPLGTQHF. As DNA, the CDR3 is TGTGCCAGCAGTTTACCTCTGGGAACCCAGCATTTT.

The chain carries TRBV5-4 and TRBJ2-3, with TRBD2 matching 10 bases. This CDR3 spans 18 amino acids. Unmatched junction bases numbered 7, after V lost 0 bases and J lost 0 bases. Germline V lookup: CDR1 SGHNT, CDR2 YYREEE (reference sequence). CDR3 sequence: CASSLDLAGAYSTDTQYF. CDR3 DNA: TGTGCCAGCAGCTTGGATCTAGCGGGGGCCTATAGCACAGATACGCAGTATTTT.

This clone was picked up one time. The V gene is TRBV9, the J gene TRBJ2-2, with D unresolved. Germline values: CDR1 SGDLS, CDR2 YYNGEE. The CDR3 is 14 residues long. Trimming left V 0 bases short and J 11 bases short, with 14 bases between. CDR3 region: CASSVEGPAYELFF. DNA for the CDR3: TGTGCCAGCAGCGTAGAGGGCCCGGCTTACGAGCTGTTTTTT. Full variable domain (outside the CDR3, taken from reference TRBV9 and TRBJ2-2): DSGVTQTPKHLITATGQRVTLRCSPRSGDLSVYWYQQSLDQGLQFLIQYYNGEERAKGNILERFSAQQFPDLHSELNLSSLELGDSALYFCASSVEGPAYELFFGEGSRLTVL.

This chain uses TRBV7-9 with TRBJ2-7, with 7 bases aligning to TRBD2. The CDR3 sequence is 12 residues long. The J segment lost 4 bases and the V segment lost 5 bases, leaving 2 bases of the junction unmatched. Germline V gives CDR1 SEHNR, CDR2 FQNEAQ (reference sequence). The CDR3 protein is CASSLLAYEQYF. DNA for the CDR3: TGTGCCAGCAGCCTACTAGCGTACGAGCAGTACTTC.